The 24 T cell receptor beta chains given below trace back to one sample, sequenced in a study of T cell responses to AZD1222 COVID-19 vaccine. Using immunoSEQ multiplex PCR, the repertoire was profiled, and TCRdb retains in-frame clones only, with some absent. The repertoire holds 70,000 to 85,000 clones, with under 90% as singletons. The material was peripheral blood, obtained 28 days after the second AZD1222 dose. These TCRs come from an adult who received the AZD1222 COVID-19 vaccine.

J is TRBJ2-1 and V is TRBV19; unclear D gene. Germline values: CDR1 LNHDA, CDR2 SQIVND (reference sequence). CDR3 size: 14 residues. The V end lost 8 bases, the J end lost 8 bases, and 19 bases lay between the germline ends. CDR3 coding DNA: TGTGCCAGTCGTCCTCTTACGACGAGCGATGAGCAGTTCTTC. It specifies CASRPLTTSDEQFF.

This clone was seen once. This rearrangement joins TRBV6-5 to TRBJ1-5; 9 bases are a match to TRBD1. This CDR3 comprises 15 residues. V shed 4 bases and J 2 bases; nucleotides not matched to a gene: 3. Germline CDR1 reads MNHEY; CDR2 reads SVGAGI. The DNA for the CDR3 is TGTGCCAGCAGTTCCCGACAGGGGGGCAATCAGCCCCAGCATTTT. Translating gives CASSSRQGGNQPQHF.

J is TRBJ2-1 and V is TRBV9; D call uncertain. The CDR3 is 13 residues long. Germline-derived CDR1 and CDR2 are SGDLS and YYNGEE. V was trimmed by 0 bases and J by 2 bases, leaving 3 bases between them. CDR3 in amino acids: CASSVAAYNEQFF. The CDR3, as DNA: TGTGCCAGCAGCGTAGCAGCCTACAATGAGCAGTTCTTC. Variable domain in full (rest from reference TRBV9 and TRBJ2-1): DSGVTQTPKHLITATGQRVTLRCSPRSGDLSVYWYQQSLDQGLQFLIQYYNGEERAKGNILERFSAQQFPDLHSELNLSSLELGDSALYFCASSVAAYNEQFFGPGTRLTVL.

The V gene is TRBV5-1, the J gene TRBJ2-7; either TRBD1 or TRBD2 may fit D (6 bases each). The CDR3 is 16 amino acids. The V gene's germline CDR1 is SGHRS and CDR2 YFSETQ. The V and J ends lost 0 bases and 1 base respectively, with 14 bases between them. This CDR3 is CASSLGGGPGSYEQYF. CDR3 nucleotide sequence: TGCGCCAGCAGCTTGGGTGGGGGGCCCGGGTCCTACGAGCAGTACTTC.

The V and J genes are TRBV5-4 and TRBJ1-1; 9 nucleotides align to TRBD1. CDR1 is SGHNT and CDR2 is YYREEE in the germline V gene (reference sequence). V lost 4 bases, J lost 7 bases, and 11 bases stayed unmatched. The CDR3 covers 15 residues. The CDR3 DNA sequence: TGTGCCAGCAGCCACACCAACAGACAGGGGGGTGAAGCTTTCTTT. It is translated as CASSHTNRQGGEAFF.

The chain carries TRBV2 and TRBJ1-4, with D possibly being TRBD1 (5 bases). Germline V gene sequence: CDR1 SNHLY, CDR2 FYNNEI. Trimming stripped 6 bases from V and 3 bases from J, with 14 bases between. The CDR3 consists of 15 residues. CDR3: CASSVLGQANEKLFF. CDR3 coding DNA: TGTGCCAGCAGCGTCCTGGGGCAGGCTAATGAAAAACTGTTTTTT.

The chain links TRBV2 to TRBJ1-5; D uncertain. Germline loops: CDR1 SNHLY, CDR2 FYNNEI. The CDR3 sequence is 13 residues long. V lost 6 bases and J lost 7, with 13 bases in between. In DNA, the CDR3 is TGTGCCAGCAGGGTGGGGTCAGAACAGCCCCAGCATTTT. Protein product: CASRVGSEQPQHF.

The V call is TRBV18, the J call TRBJ1-1, with D possibly matching TRBD1 (5 bases). V was clipped by 2 bases and J by 0 bases, with 13 bases between them. Per the germline V gene, CDR1 is KGHSH and CDR2 is LQKENI. This CDR3 region has 16 residues. The CDR3 DNA reads as TGTGCCAGCTCACCAAACCTGGCGGGGGTGAACACTGAAGCTTTCTTT. Translated: CASSPNLAGVNTEAFF.

This chain joins TRBV30 and TRBJ1-4; 9 nucleotides line up with TRBD1. J lost 0 bases, V lost 2 bases, and 10 bases had no gene match. The CDR3 is made up of 18 amino acids. Germline CDR1 GTSNPN, CDR2 SVGIG (reference sequence). The CDR3 region is CAWSFKPGQGATNEKLFF. The CDR3 nucleotides read TGTGCCTGGAGTTTTAAACCGGGACAGGGTGCAACTAATGAAAAACTGTTTTTT.

The chain has TRBV6-6 and TRBJ2-2; no definite D call. V lost 5 bases and J 1 base, leaving 8 bases between the germline ends. CDR3 length: 14 residues. Germline V gene sequence: CDR1 MNHNY, CDR2 SVGAGI (reference sequence). Written as DNA, the CDR3 is TGTGCCAGCAGTGACCCCCAGAACACCGGGGAGCTGTTTTTT. Translating it yields CASSDPQNTGELFF.

This clone has a handful of counts. V usage is TRBV19 and J usage is TRBJ2-7, with 9 positions matching TRBD2. After removal of 1 base from V and 2 bases from J, the junction contained 12 bases not matched to a gene. CDR1 is LNHDA, CDR2 SQIVND, per germline (reference sequence). The CDR3 sequence is 18 residues long. CDR3 DNA sequence: TGTGCCAGTAGTATAGTGGGGAAAGGACTAGCGTTACCCTACGAGCAGTACTTC. It codes for CASSIVGKGLALPYEQYF.

The J gene is TRBJ2-1, the V gene TRBV6-4; the match to TRBD2 covers 11 bases. Unmatched junction bases numbered 3, after V lost 5 bases and J lost 3 bases. Germline CDR1 MRHNA, CDR2 SNTAGT. The length of the CDR3 is 15 residues. The CDR3 loop reads CASSPLAGDYNEQFF. DNA for the CDR3: TGTGCCAGCAGTCCACTAGCGGGGGACTACAATGAGCAGTTCTTC.

The V gene is TRBV12-5, the J gene TRBJ2-1; maybe TRBD1 (6 bases). Germline CDR1 reads LGHNT; CDR2 reads FRNRAP. The V end lost 5 bases, the J end lost 5 bases, and 13 bases lay between the germline ends. The CDR3 is made up of 14 amino acids. The CDR3 nucleotides read TGTGCTAGTGGTGCCGGGACAAGTAACAATGAGCAGTTCTTC. It encodes CASGAGTSNNEQFF.

The chain is built from TRBV27 and TRBJ1-4; D may be TRBD1 (6 bases). V shed 5 bases and J shed 4 bases, with 23 bases lying between them. Per germline, CDR1 MNHEY and CDR2 SMNVEV (reference sequence). CDR3 length: 18 amino acids. The CDR3, as DNA: TGTGCCAGCAGTCCTTACTGGGACACCTCGGCCTTTAATGAAAAACTGTTTTTT. Amino acids: CASSPYWDTSAFNEKLFF. The full variable domain, with the rest looked up from reference TRBV27 and TRBJ1-4, is EAQVTQNPRYLITVTGKKLTVTCSQNMNHEYMSWYRQDPGLGLRQIYYSMNVEVTDKGDVPEGYKVSRKEKRNFPLILESPSPNQTSLYFCASSPYWDTSAFNEKLFFGSGTQLSVL.

The rearrangement links TRBV19 to TRBJ2-3; 15 nucleotides line up with TRBD2. The CDR3 spans 17 residues. V dropped 3 bases and J dropped 4; count of bases not matched to a gene: 5. Germline V gene data show CDR1 as LNHDA and CDR2 as SQIVND (reference sequence). The CDR3 region has the DNA TGTGCCAGTAGTATCGGGACTAGCGGGAGGCGCGCAGATACGCAGTATTTT. It codes for CASSIGTSGRRADTQYF.

Comment on this clone: Distinct nucleotide sequences in the sample also encode this CDR3. The V gene is TRBV18, the J gene TRBJ2-7; D unresolved. The V end lost 3 bases, the J end lost 0 bases, and 3 bases lay between the germline ends. CDR3 size: 12 residues. Germline V CDR1 and CDR2: KGHSH, LQKENI. CDR3 DNA: TGTGCCAGCTCACCTTCCTCCTACGAGCAGTACTTC. Its protein product is CASSPSSYEQYF. The full variable domain, with the rest looked up from reference TRBV18 and TRBJ2-7, is NAGVMQNPRHLVRRRGQEARLRCSPMKGHSHVYWYRQLPEEGLKFMVYLQKENIIDESGMPKERFSAEFPKEGPSILRIQQVVRGDSAAYFCASSPSSYEQYFGPGTRLTVT.

The chain employs TRBV19 and TRBJ1-2; D ambiguous. The CDR3 length is 14 residues. Germline CDR1 LNHDA, CDR2 SQIVND (reference sequence). V shed 6 bases and J shed 0 bases, with 11 bases lying between them. This CDR3 reads CASSPDASNYGYTF. CDR3 DNA: TGTGCCAGTAGCCCGGACGCATCTAACTATGGCTACACCTTC. Complete variable domain (other parts from reference TRBV19 and TRBJ1-2): DGGITQSPKYLFRKEGQNVTLSCEQNLNHDAMYWYRQDPGQGLRLIYYSQIVNDFQKGDIAEGYSVSREKKESFPLTVTSAQKNPTAFYLCASSPDASNYGYTFGSGTRLTVV.

This clone was seen only once. The rearrangement links TRBV30 to TRBJ2-1, with TRBD2 matching over 11 bases. V trimming: 0 bases; J trimming: 4 bases; junction bases outside the gene matches: 14. CDR1 and CDR2 (germline): GTSNPN, SVGIG (reference sequence). The CDR3 length is 19 residues. The CDR3 region has the DNA TGTGCCTGGAGTGTAACTAGCGGGAGCACGCCTAACGTATACAATGAGCAGTTCTTC. Translated, it gives CAWSVTSGSTPNVYNEQFF.

V usage is TRBV27 and J usage is TRBJ1-1, with TRBD1 as a possible D gene (6 bases). CDR1 and CDR2 (germline): MNHEY, SMNVEV (reference sequence). Trimming shortened V by 2 bases and J by 6 bases, and 13 bases separated the two germline ends. This CDR3 region has 14 residues. The CDR3: CASSLRGGRPEAFF. CDR3 DNA sequence: TGTGCCAGCAGTTTAAGAGGGGGGCGGCCTGAAGCTTTCTTT.

The table lists this clone with a few counts. V is TRBV6-5 and J is TRBJ1-2; TRBD1 might be the D (6 bases). The CDR3 sequence is 14 residues long. V was trimmed by 2 bases and J by 6 bases, leaving 13 bases between them. The V gene's germline CDR1 is MNHEY and CDR2 SVGAGI. The CDR3 sequence is CASSYSRGSDGYTF. CDR3 in DNA: TGTGCCAGCAGTTACAGCAGGGGATCGGATGGCTACACCTTC.

This chain uses TRBV5-6 with TRBJ1-1; D unresolved. Trimming took off 4 bases at V and 3 bases at J, with 4 bases between the two ends. The CDR3 is 11 residues long. Germline V gene lookup returns CDR1 SGHDT and CDR2 YYEEEE. The CDR3 bases are TGTGCCAGCAGCGGGTACACTGAAGCTTTCTTT. As protein: CASSGYTEAFF.

This chain links TRBV28 with TRBJ1-2, with a tentative D call TRBD1 (6 bases). Trimming took off 6 bases at V and 2 bases at J, with 19 bases between the two ends. Per the germline V gene, CDR1 is MDHEN and CDR2 is SYDVKM. The CDR3 spans 16 residues. DNA for the CDR3: TGTGCCAGCAGCCCAACGGGGGCAGAAGGGAACTATGGCTACACCTTC. Amino acids: CASSPTGAEGNYGYTF.

V is TRBV28 and J is TRBJ2-1; 11 bases are shared with TRBD2. Germline V gives CDR1 MDHEN, CDR2 SYDVKM. Trimming at V came to 5 bases and at J to 1 base, leaving 13 bases not matched to a gene. The CDR3 extends over 19 amino acids. CDR3 sequence (DNA): TGTGCCAGCAGTAGATTAGGGGGACTAGCGGAACGATCCTACAATGAGCAGTTCTTC. As protein: CASSRLGGLAERSYNEQFF.

V and J are TRBV28 and TRBJ2-3; 13 bases are shared with TRBD2. This CDR3 is built from 19 residues. Germline loops: CDR1 MDHEN, CDR2 SYDVKM. V was pared by 6 bases and J by 1 base, with 13 bases of the junction left unmatched. The CDR3 DNA reads TGTGCCAGCAGCTCAACCGGGACTAGCGGGAAGATTGGCACAGATACGCAGTATTTT. Amino acids: CASSSTGTSGKIGTDTQYF. Full variable domain (missing parts from reference TRBV28 and TRBJ2-3): DVKVTQSSRYLVKRTGEKVFLECVQDMDHENMFWYRQDPGLGLRLIYFSYDVKMKEKGDIPEGYSVSREKKERFSLILESASTNQTSMYLCASSSTGTSGKIGTDTQYFGPGTRLTVL.